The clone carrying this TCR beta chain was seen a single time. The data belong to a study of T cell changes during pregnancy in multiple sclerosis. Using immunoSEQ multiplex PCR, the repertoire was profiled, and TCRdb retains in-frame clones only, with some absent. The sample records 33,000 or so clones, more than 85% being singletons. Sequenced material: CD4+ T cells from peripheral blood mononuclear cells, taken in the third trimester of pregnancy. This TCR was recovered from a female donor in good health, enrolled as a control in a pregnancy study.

The CDR3 DNA is TGCGCCAGCAGCTTGGACGGGGATAGCAATCAGCCCCAGCATTTT. Amino acid sequence: CASSLDGDSNQPQHF. The V call is TRBV5-1, the J call TRBJ1-5; D call uncertain. Germline V gene lookup returns CDR1 SGHRS and CDR2 YFSETQ. The CDR3 is 15 amino acids. Trimming removed 0 bases at V and 0 bases at J, with 7 bases between. Filled out from reference TRBV5-1 and TRBJ1-5, the complete variable domain reads KAGVTQTPRYLIKTRGQQVTLSCSPISGHRSVSWYQQTPGQGLQFLFEYFSETQRNKGNFPGRFSGRQFSNSRSEMNVSTLELGDSALYLCASSLDGDSNQPQHFGDGTRLSIL.